A single sample is the source of the 11 T cell receptor beta chains below, sequenced in a study of T cell repertoires in cytomegalovirus infection. Each CDR3 protein is one row after TCRdb ran MiXCR on the reads. The table records about 900,000 distinct CDR3 sequences, approximately 31% of them present only once. Their cognate antigens are unknown. Sequences were derived from cultured CD8+ T cells from PBMCs, sampled from culture after CMV antigen stimulation. These receptors were collected from a human donor in good health (CMV status not recorded). Some clones in this sample may be carry-over from other donors' samples.

About this clonotype itself: A read error may produce the germline difference seen at one junction end. The CDR3 loop is CASSIDSQGNTESFF. CDR3 coding DNA: TGTGCCAGTAGTATAGACTCTCAGGGGAACACTGAATCTTTCTTT. The rearrangement links TRBV19 to TRBJ1-1, with D perhaps TRBD1 (6 bases). In germline, CDR1 is LNHDA, CDR2 SQIVND (reference sequence). CDR3 length equals 15 residues.

About this clonotype: This may be a read error, as it is one base from a much larger clone. The CDR3 nucleotides are TGTGCCAGCAGCTACTCTAGCGGGGGAACAGATACGCAGCATTTT. Protein product: CASSYSSGGTDTQHF. The V and J genes are TRBV7-3 and TRBJ2-3; D is perhaps TRBD1 (5 bases). Near its end, the DNA agrees better with TRBJ1-5, so the J call may be wrong. CDR1 SGHTA and CDR2 FQGTGA come from the germline V gene. The CDR3 has 15 residues.

Regarding this clonotype: A much larger clone sits a single nucleotide away, making a read error possible. The chain employs TRBV7-2 and TRBJ2-1, with 11 bases aligning to TRBD1. The V and J ends lost 10 bases and 5 bases, in that order; junction bases with no gene match: 19. The germline V gene encodes CDR1 SGHTA and CDR2 FQGNSA. This CDR3 has 18 residues. The CDR3 loop is CANSLYPIRDRGDNEQFF. CDR3 nucleotides: TGTGCCAACAGTCTATACCCGATCCGGGACAGGGGGGACAATGAGCAGTTCTTC.

This clonotype was counted only a few times. CDR3 coding DNA: TGTGCCAGCAGCTTGGATATAGGTTTTAGCACAGATACGCAGTATTTT. Protein product: CASSLDIGFSTDTQYF. The chain carries TRBV5-6 and TRBJ2-3; D unclear. This CDR3 is 16 amino acids long. Deletions cut 0 bases from V and 0 bases from J, with 11 bases between. Germline CDR1 reads SGHDT; CDR2 reads YYEEEE.

The CDR3 sequence is CAVSGGIISSYNEQFF. The CDR3 DNA sequence: TGTGCCGTTAGCGGGGGGATAATAAGCTCCTACAATGAGCAGTTCTTC. This sequence joins TRBV7-8 and TRBJ2-1; 10 nucleotides agree with TRBD2. The germline V gene has CDR1 SGHVS and CDR2 FQNEAQ. CDR3 length equals 16 residues. Unmatched junction bases numbered 10, after V lost 11 bases and J lost 0 bases.

This chain joins TRBV28 and TRBJ2-2; 11 positions match TRBD2. V trimming: 7 bases; J trimming: 4 bases; junction bases outside the gene matches: 5. CDR1 and CDR2 (germline): MDHEN, SYDVKM. This CDR3 spans 15 amino acids. CDR3 coding DNA: TGTGCCAGCACCCGTCTAGCGGGGGGCACCGGGGAGCTGTTTTTT. Translating it yields CASTRLAGGTGELFF.

This clonotype has just a few counts. This rearrangement joins TRBV9 to TRBJ2-1; D may match TRBD1 or TRBD2 (5 bases each). CDR3 length: 16 amino acids. The germline V gene has CDR1 SGDLS and CDR2 YYNGEE. V lost 0 bases and J 8 bases, leaving 18 bases between the germline ends. In nucleotides, the CDR3 is TGTGCCAGCAGCGTAGAACCTGGGGGTATACTCGATGAGCAGTTCTTC. Protein product: CASSVEPGGILDEQFF.

About this clonotype itself: A much larger clone lies a single base off, so this may be a read error. The chain combines TRBV7-2 with TRBJ2-7; D is unclear. Germline CDR1 and CDR2: SGHTA and FQGNSA. This CDR3 is built from 14 residues. CDR3 in amino acids: CANSFLTPPYEQYF. The CDR3 DNA follows: TGTGCCAACAGCTTCCTGACACCCCCCTACGAGCAGTACTTC.

This clonotype has ten or more counts. The genes are TRBV7-2 and TRBJ2-7; no definite D call. This CDR3 region has 12 residues. Deletions cut 6 bases from V and 4 bases from J, with 10 bases between. Germline CDR1 is SGHTA and CDR2 is FQGNSA. The CDR3 nucleotides are TGTGCCAGCAGTTTCGGTTTTTACGAGCAGTACTTC. Its translation is CASSFGFYEQYF.

Turning to this clonotype: One end of the junction varies from germline; a read error may be responsible. The chain uses TRBV20-1 and TRBJ2-5, with 9 nucleotides matching TRBD1. The germline gives CDR1 DFQATT, CDR2 SNEGSKA (reference sequence). There are 19 residues in the CDR3. This CDR3 is CSTRDHSGQGFWGQETQYF. Here the CDR3 DNA reads TGCAGTACTAGAGATCACTCGGGACAGGGATTTTGGGGCCAAGAGACCCAGTACTTC.

The V and J genes are TRBV27 and TRBJ1-6; D is uncertain. The CDR3 spans 13 residues. Trimming removed 4 bases at V and 10 bases at J, with 11 bases between. Germline lookup yields CDR1 MNHEY and CDR2 SMNVEV (reference sequence). The CDR3 spells CASSSDLGSPLHF. In DNA, the CDR3 is TGTGCCAGCAGTTCGGACCTGGGGTCACCCCTCCACTTT.